These 25 T cell receptor beta chains came from one sample sequenced in a study of Graves' ophthalmopathy and Graves' hyperthyroidism. Using RNA transcripts, the TCR beta CDR3 regions were amplified. The authors performed first-round RT-PCR with HTBI primers and then a second-round multiplex PCR. TCRdb itself ran the multiplex PCR reads through MiXCR, one entry per CDR3 protein. The sample lists some 240,000 distinct CDR3 sequences; 45% were seen once. Sequenced sample: peripheral blood. These receptor sequences come from an adult man with Graves' ophthalmopathy.

This clonotype was seen only a few times. The chain recombines TRBV11-1 with TRBJ2-7; 9 positions agree with TRBD1. Per the germline V gene, CDR1 is SGHAT and CDR2 is FQDESV (reference sequence). The junction had 2 bases not matched to a gene; V was cut back by 5 bases and J by 3 bases. This CDR3 is 13 amino acids long. The CDR3 sequence is CASSPTGGYEQYF. CDR3 nucleotide sequence: TGTGCCAGCAGCCCGACAGGGGGCTACGAGCAGTACTTC.

This clonotype was detected many times. The chain links TRBV20-1 to TRBJ1-6; 7 positions agree with TRBD1. The J segment lost 15 bases and the V segment lost 3 bases, leaving 8 bases of the junction unmatched. Per germline, CDR1 DFQATT and CDR2 SNEGSKA (reference sequence). The CDR3 spans 12 residues. CDR3 residues: CSARDDRVILHF. The CDR3 bases are TGCAGTGCTAGGGACGACAGGGTAATCCTCCACTTT.

This clonotype was observed once. The chain uses TRBV7-9 and TRBJ1-2; 9 bases match TRBD1. After removal of 6 bases from V and 6 bases from J, the junction contained 5 bases not matched to a gene. Per the germline V gene, CDR1 is SEHNR and CDR2 is FQNEAQ (reference sequence). The CDR3 extends over 13 amino acids. Here the CDR3 reads CASSRDRAHGYTF. Written as DNA, the CDR3 is TGTGCCAGCAGTCGGGACAGGGCCCATGGCTACACCTTC.

The chain joins TRBV20-1 to TRBJ2-7; TRBD2 agrees at 8 bases. Germline assignment: CDR1 DFQATT and CDR2 SNEGSKA (reference sequence). The CDR3 totals 15 residues. V lost 4 bases and J lost 7; bases outside the gene matches: 15. The CDR3 bases are TGCAGTGCTAAGGACGGGAGGGTCCCTTCGGGGGAGCAGTACTTC. This codes for CSAKDGRVPSGEQYF.

V and J are TRBV10-1 and TRBJ2-5; 10 bases match TRBD2. Germline V CDR1 and CDR2: WNHNN, SYGVQD (reference sequence). V gave up 2 bases and J gave up 5 bases; unmatched junction bases: 11. The CDR3 is 17 amino acids. The CDR3 is CASSEDVSSGSFETQYF. The DNA for the CDR3 is TGCGCCAGCAGTGAGGATGTGTCTAGCGGGAGCTTCGAGACCCAGTACTTC.

As concerns this clonotype: Germline is not matched at one junction end, which may reflect a read error. The gene calls are TRBV7-2 and TRBJ2-5; TRBD2 agrees at 10 bases. This CDR3 contains 13 residues. The germline CDR1 and CDR2 sequences are SGHTA and FQGNSA. The CDR3 sequence is CASSSRLAGASGF. CDR3 DNA: TGTGCCAGCAGCTCTAGACTAGCGGGTGCCTCGGGCTTC.

The chain carries TRBV2 and TRBJ2-2, with 10 bases aligning to TRBD1. CDR3 length: 17 residues. Germline V CDR1 and CDR2: SNHLY, FYNNEI. Unmatched junction bases numbered 7, after V lost 6 bases and J lost 0 bases. CDR3 DNA sequence: TGTGCCAGCAGGACCCGGGACAGGGGATCGAACACCGGGGAGCTGTTTTTT. Translation: CASRTRDRGSNTGELFF.

Details on this clonotype: Mismatch with germline at one junction end may stem from a read error. The chain joins TRBV7-2 to TRBJ2-5; weak D call: TRBD2 (6 bases). There are 13 residues in the CDR3. Germline values: CDR1 SGHTA, CDR2 FQGNSA. CDR3 residues: CASSLGRDSGKCF. Written as DNA, the CDR3 is TGTGCCAGCAGCTTGGGACGGGACTCCGGGAAGTGCTTC.

This clonotype was seen a handful of times. The rearrangement joins TRBV7-3 to TRBJ1-1; the match to TRBD1 covers 7 bases. In germline, CDR1 is SGHTA, CDR2 FQGTGA. With 5 bases clipped from V and 3 bases from J, the junction kept 6 bases outside the gene matches. The CDR3 sequence is 14 residues long. The DNA for the CDR3 is TGTGCCAGCAGCAACGACAGGGAGGACACTGAAGCTTTCTTT. Translating it yields CASSNDREDTEAFF. The variable domain in full, with the rest retrieved from reference TRBV7-3 and TRBJ1-1, is GAGVSQTPSNKVTEKGKYVELRCDPISGHTALYWYRQSLGQGPEFLIYFQGTGAADDSGLPNDRFFAVRPEGSVSTLKIQRTERGDSAVYLCASSNDREDTEAFFGQGTRLTVV.

The chain couples TRBV29-1 to TRBJ1-2, with D unresolved. V lost 4 bases and J 0 bases, leaving 9 bases between the germline ends. Germline CDR1 SQVTM, CDR2 ANQGSEA. The CDR3 loop spans 13 amino acids. As DNA, the CDR3 is TGCAGCGTTGCTGAGATTGCTAACTATGGCTACACCTTC. Amino acids: CSVAEIANYGYTF.

This clonotype was observed many times. Written as DNA, the CDR3 is TGCAGCATGGACAGGGAGAATGGAGAGACCCAGTACTTC. Amino acids: CSMDRENGETQYF. The rearrangement links TRBV29-1 to TRBJ2-5; 8 bases are a match to TRBD1. There are 13 residues in the CDR3. From germline, CDR1 is SQVTM and CDR2 ANQGSEA. The J segment lost 4 bases and the V segment lost 8 bases, leaving 9 bases of the junction unmatched.

The chain couples TRBV12-5 to TRBJ2-5; the D is unclear. This CDR3 region has 13 residues. V shed 5 bases and J shed 0 bases, with 7 bases lying between them. CDR1 is LGHNT and CDR2 is FRNRAP in the germline V gene. The CDR3 loop is CASGDPNQETQYF. The CDR3 coding sequence is TGTGCTAGTGGTGATCCCAACCAAGAGACCCAGTACTTC.

The sample holds a few counts of this clonotype. The chain couples TRBV9 to TRBJ2-5; D is ambiguous. CDR3 length equals 15 residues. Germline V gives CDR1 SGDLS, CDR2 YYNGEE. The ends were cut back, 0 bases at V and 4 bases at J, with 13 bases in the middle. CDR3 coding DNA: TGTGCCAGCAGCGTAGATGTCTCGTGGTCAGAGACCCAGTACTTC. Its protein is CASSVDVSWSETQYF.

The genes are TRBV2 and TRBJ1-5; D not certain. The germline V and J ends were trimmed by 7 bases and 4 bases, with 8 bases remaining between them. Germline CDR1 is SNHLY and CDR2 is FYNNEI. This CDR3 is 12 amino acids long. The chain's CDR3 is CASTLQNQPQHF. CDR3 DNA: TGTGCCAGCACCCTCCAAAATCAGCCCCAGCATTTT.

The chain is built from TRBV29-1 and TRBJ2-5; TRBD2 aligns across 7 bases. The CDR3 covers 16 residues. J was trimmed by 0 bases and V by 3 bases; bases with no gene match: 10. The germline gives CDR1 SQVTM, CDR2 ANQGSEA. The chain's CDR3 is CSVDGLVGGDQETQYF. CDR3 bases: TGCAGCGTTGACGGACTAGTGGGAGGGGACCAAGAGACCCAGTACTTC.

This clonotype was detected a few times. The rearrangement joins TRBV6-5 to TRBJ1-6; D might be TRBD1 (5 bases). The CDR3 has 16 amino acids. Germline V gene sequence: CDR1 MNHEY, CDR2 SVGAGI. V lost 2 bases to trimming and J lost 4 bases, with 12 bases between them. CDR3 sequence (DNA): TGTGCCAGCAGTTACAAGAGTGGGGCTTATAATTCACCCCTCCACTTT. This translates into CASSYKSGAYNSPLHF.

This clonotype was detected only a few times. This rearrangement joins TRBV7-8 to TRBJ1-1; D not certain. There are 12 residues in the CDR3. V was clipped by 3 bases and J by 7 bases, with 9 bases between them. From germline, CDR1 is SGHVS and CDR2 FQNEAQ. CDR3 sequence: CASSFMGVEAFF. The CDR3 bases are TGTGCCAGCAGCTTCATGGGTGTTGAAGCTTTCTTT. Drawing the rest from reference TRBV7-8 and TRBJ1-1, the complete variable domain is GAGVSQSPRYKVAKRGQDVALRCDPISGHVSLFWYQQALGQGPEFLTYFQNEAQLDKSGLPSDRFFAERPEGSVSTLKIQRTQQEDSAVYLCASSFMGVEAFFGQGTRLTVV.

The chain employs TRBV20-1 and TRBJ2-5, with D maybe TRBD1 (5 bases). The CDR3 spans 14 residues. V was pared by 1 base and J by 3 bases, with 12 bases between. Germline V gene data show CDR1 as DFQATT and CDR2 as SNEGSKA (reference sequence). This chain's CDR3 is CSARGPGWEETQYF. The DNA of the CDR3 is TGCAGTGCTAGAGGACCAGGGTGGGAAGAGACCCAGTACTTC.

This clonotype was observed a handful of times. The chain recombines TRBV3-1 with TRBJ1-1, with 9 bases lining up with TRBD1. The CDR3 totals 12 residues. V shed 1 base and J 11 bases; nucleotides not matched to a gene: 2. Germline V gene data show CDR1 as LGHDT and CDR2 as YNNKEL (reference sequence). CDR3 residues: CASSQGDRDAFF. The CDR3 region has the DNA TGTGCCAGCAGCCAAGGGGACAGGGATGCTTTCTTT.

The chain couples TRBV2 to TRBJ1-2; D may be TRBD1 (6 bases). V was cut by 5 bases and J by 8 bases, with 21 bases left in between. This CDR3 contains 15 residues. The germline CDR1 and CDR2 sequences are SNHLY and FYNNEI. The CDR3 spells CASSLQSQGISGYTF. The CDR3 DNA sequence: TGTGCCAGCAGTCTTCAATCACAGGGAATCTCGGGCTACACCTTC.

This chain uses TRBV6-6 with TRBJ2-7; the D gene could be TRBD1 or TRBD2 (6 bases each). Germline loops: CDR1 MNHNY, CDR2 SVGAGI (reference sequence). V was clipped by 7 bases and J by 2 bases, with 21 bases between them. CDR3 size: 16 residues. The CDR3 loop is CASTPPDRGPTYEQYF. CDR3 DNA: TGTGCCAGCACTCCCCCAGACCGGGGGCCAACCTACGAGCAGTACTTC.

The rearrangement links TRBV7-2 to TRBJ2-7; 7 bases are a match to TRBD2. The J call could be wrong; TRBJ2-1 is a better fit for the DNA end. The CDR3 covers 15 residues. Per germline, CDR1 SGHTA and CDR2 FQGNSA. DNA for the CDR3: TGTGCCAGCAGCCCGCGGGAGAAGAGCTACAATGAGCAGTTCTTC. It codes for CASSPREKSYNEQFF.

The chain combines TRBV19 with TRBJ1-2; D ambiguous. In germline, CDR1 is LNHDA, CDR2 SQIVND (reference sequence). Trimming cost V 6 bases and J 12 bases, with 20 bases left between them. The CDR3 runs 13 residues. The CDR3 sequence is CASSTTPPSGHTF. Written as DNA, the CDR3 is TGTGCCAGTAGCACAACACCTCCCTCCGGCCACACCTTC. Looking up the rest from reference TRBV19 and TRBJ1-2 gives the full variable domain: DGGITQSPKYLFRKEGQNVTLSCEQNLNHDAMYWYRQDPGQGLRLIYYSQIVNDFQKGDIAEGYSVSREKKESFPLTVTSAQKNPTAFYLCASSTTPPSGHTFGSGTRLTVV.

The V and J genes are TRBV7-9 and TRBJ2-7; perhaps TRBD2 as D (6 bases). Between the trimmed V and J ends, which lost 8 bases and 2 bases, there was a span of 13 bases. CDR3 length equals 13 residues. Germline V gene lookup returns CDR1 SEHNR and CDR2 FQNEAQ (reference sequence). The chain's CDR3 is CASGDWPTYEQYF. For the CDR3, the DNA is TGTGCCAGCGGGGACTGGCCTACCTACGAGCAGTACTTC.

The J gene is TRBJ2-5, the V gene TRBV20-1, with D possibly matching TRBD2 (6 bases). The CDR3 extends over 14 amino acids. Trimming stripped 2 bases from V and 4 bases from J, with 14 bases between. Germline lookup yields CDR1 DFQATT and CDR2 SNEGSKA (reference sequence). CDR3 loop: CSARRILEGETQYF. The CDR3 nucleotides read TGCAGTGCTAGACGGATCTTGGAGGGAGAGACCCAGTACTTC.